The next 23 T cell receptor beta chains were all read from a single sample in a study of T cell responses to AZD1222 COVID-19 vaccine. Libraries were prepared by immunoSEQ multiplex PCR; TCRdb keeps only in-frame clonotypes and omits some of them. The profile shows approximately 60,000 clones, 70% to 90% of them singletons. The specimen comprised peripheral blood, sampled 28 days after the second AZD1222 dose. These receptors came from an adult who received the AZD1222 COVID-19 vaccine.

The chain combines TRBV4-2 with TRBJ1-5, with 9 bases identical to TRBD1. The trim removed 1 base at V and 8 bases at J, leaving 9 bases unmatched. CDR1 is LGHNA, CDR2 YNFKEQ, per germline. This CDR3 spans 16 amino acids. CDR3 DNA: TGTGCCAGCAGCCAAGCCCTCCTGACAGGGGGGGAGCCCCAGCATTTT. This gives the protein CASSQALLTGGEPQHF.

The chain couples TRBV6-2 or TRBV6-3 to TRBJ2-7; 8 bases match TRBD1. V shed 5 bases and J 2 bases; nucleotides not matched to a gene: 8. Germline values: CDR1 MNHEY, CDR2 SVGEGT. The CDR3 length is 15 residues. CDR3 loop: CASSRLGQGTYEQYF. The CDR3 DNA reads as TGTGCCAGCAGTCGTCTTGGACAGGGAACCTACGAGCAGTACTTC.

CDR3: CASRGHWSSPLHF. CDR3 DNA: TGTGCCAGCAGGGGACATTGGAGTTCACCCCTCCACTTT. This chain links TRBV27 with TRBJ1-6; a possible D gene is TRBD1 (6 bases). V was pared by 6 bases and J by 9 bases, with 12 bases between. Looked up from germline, CDR1 is MNHEY and CDR2 is SMNVEV (reference sequence). The CDR3 contains 13 residues.

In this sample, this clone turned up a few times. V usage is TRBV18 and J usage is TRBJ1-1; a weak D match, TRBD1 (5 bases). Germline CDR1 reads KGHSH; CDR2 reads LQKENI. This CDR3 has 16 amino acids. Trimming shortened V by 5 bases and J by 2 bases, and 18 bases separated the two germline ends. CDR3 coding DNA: TGTGCCAGCTCAACCGAGGTGAGAGGGGAAAACACTGAAGCTTTCTTT. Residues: CASSTEVRGENTEAFF.

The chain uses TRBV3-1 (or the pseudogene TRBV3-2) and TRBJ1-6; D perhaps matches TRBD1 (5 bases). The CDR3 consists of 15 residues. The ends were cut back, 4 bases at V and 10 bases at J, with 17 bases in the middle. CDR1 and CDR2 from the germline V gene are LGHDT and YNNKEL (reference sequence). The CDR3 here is CASSREPGLGSPLHF. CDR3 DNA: TGTGCCAGCAGCCGAGAACCAGGGTTAGGATCACCCCTCCACTTT.

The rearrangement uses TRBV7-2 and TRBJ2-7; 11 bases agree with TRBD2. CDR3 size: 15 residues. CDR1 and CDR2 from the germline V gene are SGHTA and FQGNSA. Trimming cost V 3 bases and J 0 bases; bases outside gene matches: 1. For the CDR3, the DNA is TGTGCCAGCAGCTTGGGACTAGCGGCCTCCTACGAGCAGTACTTC. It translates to CASSLGLAASYEQYF.

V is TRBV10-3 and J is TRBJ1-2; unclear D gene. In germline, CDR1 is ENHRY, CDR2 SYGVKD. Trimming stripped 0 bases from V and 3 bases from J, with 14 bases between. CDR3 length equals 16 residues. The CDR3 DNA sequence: TGTGCCATCAGTGAGTCGAAGGGAAGAAGGGACTATGGCTACACCTTC. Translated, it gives CAISESKGRRDYGYTF.

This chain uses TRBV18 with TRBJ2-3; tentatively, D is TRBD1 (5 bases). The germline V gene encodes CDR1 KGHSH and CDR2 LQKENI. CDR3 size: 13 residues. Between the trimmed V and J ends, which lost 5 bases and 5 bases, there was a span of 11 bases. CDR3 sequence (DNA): TGTGCCAGCTCAGTTACAGGCGAAGATACGCAGTATTTT. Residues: CASSVTGEDTQYF.

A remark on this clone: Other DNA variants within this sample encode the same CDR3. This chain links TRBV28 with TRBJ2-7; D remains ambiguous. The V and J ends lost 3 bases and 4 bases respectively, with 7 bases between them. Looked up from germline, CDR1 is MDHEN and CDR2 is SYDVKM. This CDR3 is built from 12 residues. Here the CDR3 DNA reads TGTGCCAGCAGTTTCGGAACTTACGAGCAGTACTTC. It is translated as CASSFGTYEQYF.

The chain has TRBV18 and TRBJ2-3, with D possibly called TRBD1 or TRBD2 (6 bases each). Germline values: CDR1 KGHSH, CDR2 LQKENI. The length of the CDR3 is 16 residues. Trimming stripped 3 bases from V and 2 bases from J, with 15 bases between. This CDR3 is CASSPRRGEATDTQYF. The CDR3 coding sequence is TGTGCCAGCTCACCTCGGAGGGGGGAGGCCACAGATACGCAGTATTTT.

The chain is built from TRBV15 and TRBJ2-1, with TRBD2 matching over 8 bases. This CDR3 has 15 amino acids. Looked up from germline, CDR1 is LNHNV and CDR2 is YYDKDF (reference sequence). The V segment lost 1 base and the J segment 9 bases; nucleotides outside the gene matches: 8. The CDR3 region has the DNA TGTGCCACCAGCAGAGGAAGCGGGAGCGGGGGTGAGCAGTTCTTC. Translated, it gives CATSRGSGSGGEQFF. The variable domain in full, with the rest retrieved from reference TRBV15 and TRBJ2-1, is DAMVIQNPRYQVTQFGKPVTLSCSQTLNHNVMYWYQQKSSQAPKLLFHYYDKDFNNEADTPDNFQSRRPNTSFCFLDIRSPGLGDTAMYLCATSRGSGSGGEQFFGPGTRLTVL.

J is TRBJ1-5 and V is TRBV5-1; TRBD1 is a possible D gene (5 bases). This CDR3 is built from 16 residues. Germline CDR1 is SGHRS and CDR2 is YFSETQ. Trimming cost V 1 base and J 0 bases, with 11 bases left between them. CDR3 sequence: CASSLFGGDSNQPQHF. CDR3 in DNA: TGCGCCAGCAGCTTGTTCGGAGGGGATAGCAATCAGCCCCAGCATTTT.

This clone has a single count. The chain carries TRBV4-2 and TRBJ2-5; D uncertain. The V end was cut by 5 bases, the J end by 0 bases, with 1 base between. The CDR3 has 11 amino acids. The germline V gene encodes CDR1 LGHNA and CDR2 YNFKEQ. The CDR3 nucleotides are TGTGCCAGCAGCTACCAAGAGACCCAGTACTTC. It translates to CASSYQETQYF.

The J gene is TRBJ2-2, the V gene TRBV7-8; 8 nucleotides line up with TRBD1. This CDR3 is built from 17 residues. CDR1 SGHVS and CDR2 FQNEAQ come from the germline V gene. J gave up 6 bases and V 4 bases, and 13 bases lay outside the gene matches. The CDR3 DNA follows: TGTGCCAGCAGCTGGTACCCGGGACAGGAAGGGGCCGGGGAGCTGTTTTTT. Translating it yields CASSWYPGQEGAGELFF.

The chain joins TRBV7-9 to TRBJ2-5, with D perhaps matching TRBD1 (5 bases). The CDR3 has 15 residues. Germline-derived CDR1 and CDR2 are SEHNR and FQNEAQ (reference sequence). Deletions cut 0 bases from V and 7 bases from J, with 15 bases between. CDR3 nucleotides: TGTGCCAGCAGCTTAGCGCAAGGTCAGGGTGGGACCCAGTACTTC. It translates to CASSLAQGQGGTQYF.

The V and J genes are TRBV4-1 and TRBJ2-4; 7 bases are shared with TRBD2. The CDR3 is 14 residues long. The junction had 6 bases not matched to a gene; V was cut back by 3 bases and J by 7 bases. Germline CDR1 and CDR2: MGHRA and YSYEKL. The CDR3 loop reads CASSQREGRNIQYF. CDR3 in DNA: TGCGCCAGCAGCCAGAGGGAGGGGCGGAACATTCAGTACTTC.

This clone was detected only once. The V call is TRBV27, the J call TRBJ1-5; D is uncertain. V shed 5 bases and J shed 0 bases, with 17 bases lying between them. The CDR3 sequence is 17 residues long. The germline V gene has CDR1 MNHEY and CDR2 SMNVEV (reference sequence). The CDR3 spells CASSPLRVNYSNQPQHF. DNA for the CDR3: TGTGCCAGCAGTCCTCTTCGAGTTAATTATAGCAATCAGCCCCAGCATTTT.

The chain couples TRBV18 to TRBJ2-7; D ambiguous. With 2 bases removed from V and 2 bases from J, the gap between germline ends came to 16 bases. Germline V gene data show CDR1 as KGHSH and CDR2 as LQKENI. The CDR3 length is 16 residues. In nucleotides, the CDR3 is TGTGCCAGCTCACCAAATCAAGGTCTTGGGACCTACGAGCAGTACTTC. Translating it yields CASSPNQGLGTYEQYF.

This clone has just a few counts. Here the CDR3 reads CASSGTVSSYNSPLHF. In nucleotides, the CDR3 is TGTGCCAGCAGTGGGACGGTCAGCTCCTATAATTCACCCCTCCACTTT. The rearrangement links TRBV6-1 to TRBJ1-6; D call uncertain. Trimming stripped 4 bases from V and 0 bases from J, with 10 bases between. The CDR3 totals 16 residues. Germline CDR1 and CDR2: MNHNS and SASEGT.

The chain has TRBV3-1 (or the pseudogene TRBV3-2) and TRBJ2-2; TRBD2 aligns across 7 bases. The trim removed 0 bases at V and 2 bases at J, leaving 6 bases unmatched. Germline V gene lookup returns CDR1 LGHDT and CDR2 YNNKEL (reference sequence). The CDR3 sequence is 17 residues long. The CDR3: CASSQDPSSGNTGELFF. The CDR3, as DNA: TGTGCCAGCAGCCAAGATCCGTCTAGCGGAAACACCGGGGAGCTGTTTTTT.

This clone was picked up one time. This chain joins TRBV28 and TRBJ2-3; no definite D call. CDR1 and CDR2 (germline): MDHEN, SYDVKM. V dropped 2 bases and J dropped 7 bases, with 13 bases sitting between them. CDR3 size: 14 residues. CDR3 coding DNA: TGTGCCAGCAGTTTAAACTGGAAAGGATATACGCAGTATTTT. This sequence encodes CASSLNWKGYTQYF.

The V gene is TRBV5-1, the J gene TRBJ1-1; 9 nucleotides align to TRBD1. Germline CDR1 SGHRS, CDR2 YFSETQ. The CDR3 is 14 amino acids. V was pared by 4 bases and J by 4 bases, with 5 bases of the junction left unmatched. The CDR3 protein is CASSAGQGSTEAFF. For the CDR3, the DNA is TGCGCCAGCAGCGCGGGACAGGGTTCCACTGAAGCTTTCTTT.

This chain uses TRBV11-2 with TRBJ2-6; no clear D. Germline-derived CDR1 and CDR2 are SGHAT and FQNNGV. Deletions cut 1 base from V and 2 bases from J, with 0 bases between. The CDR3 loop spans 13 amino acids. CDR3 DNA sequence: TGTGCCAGCAGCTTAGCTGGGGCCAACGTCCTGACTTTC. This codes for CASSLAGANVLTF.